These 16 T cell receptor beta chains were all obtained from the same sample, sequenced in a study of shared clonotypes between healthy human individuals. Using immunoSEQ multiplex PCR, the repertoire was profiled, and TCRdb retains in-frame clones only, with some absent. The table shows approximately 2,000,000 clones, with about 93% occurring only once. CD45RO-negative, CCR7-selected cells formed the naive CD8 fraction, which excluded terminally differentiated effector memory CD45RA+ cells. Sequenced material: naive CD8+ T cells from PBMCs. Every receptor here comes from a man aged 18 to 30 in good health. Some clones in this sample may be carry-over from other donors' samples.

Points on this clone: Other nucleotide sequences from this sample produce the same CDR3. This chain connects TRBV9 to TRBJ1-3, with D hard to call. Germline V CDR1 and CDR2: SGDLS, YYNGEE. V shed 3 bases and J shed 4 bases, with 5 bases lying between them. The CDR3 runs to 12 residues. The CDR3 loop reads CASSESGNTIYF. In DNA form, the CDR3 reads TGTGCCAGCAGCGAATCCGGAAACACCATATATTTT.

V and J are TRBV5-6 and TRBJ2-7, with 7 positions matching TRBD1. The CDR3 is 15 residues long. Germline CDR1 reads SGHDT; CDR2 reads YYEEEE. The junction had 9 bases not matched to a gene; V was cut back by 4 bases and J by 2 bases. For the CDR3, the DNA is TGTGCCAGCAGCCCCTTGAGGCAGGGGGCCTACGAGCAGTACTTC. Its translation is CASSPLRQGAYEQYF.

V is TRBV6-6 and J is TRBJ1-5; TRBD1 might be the D (6 bases). V dropped 8 bases and J dropped 6 bases, with 11 bases sitting between them. Germline V CDR1 and CDR2: MNHNY, SVGAGI (reference sequence). This CDR3 is built from 12 residues. CDR3 residues: CASQQGIQPQHF. In DNA, the CDR3 is TGTGCCAGCCAACAGGGAATTCAGCCCCAGCATTTT.

V is TRBV10-3 and J is TRBJ2-1; 9 bases are a match to TRBD1. Germline-derived CDR1 and CDR2 are ENHRY and SYGVKD. With 6 bases clipped from V and 6 bases from J, the junction kept 9 bases outside the gene matches. This CDR3 comprises 15 residues. The CDR3: CAIRIQGQGPNEQFF. DNA of the CDR3: TGTGCCATCAGGATCCAGGGACAGGGCCCCAATGAGCAGTTCTTC.

This chain joins TRBV7-8 and TRBJ2-1; weak D call: TRBD2 (6 bases). This CDR3 has 13 amino acids. V was trimmed by 5 bases and J by 8 bases, leaving 13 bases between them. The germline gives CDR1 SGHVS, CDR2 FQNEAQ. Here the CDR3 reads CASSGRLVDEQFF. Written as DNA, the CDR3 is TGTGCCAGCAGCGGGAGACTAGTTGATGAGCAGTTCTTC.

The V call is TRBV11-1, the J call TRBJ2-2; D perhaps matches TRBD1 (5 bases). The CDR3 contains 15 residues. The V gene lost 4 bases and the J gene lost 4 bases, with 13 bases spanning the gap. Germline assignment: CDR1 SGHAT and CDR2 FQDESV (reference sequence). The CDR3 loop is CASSSPTGVTGELFF. The CDR3 bases are TGTGCCAGCAGCTCGCCCACAGGCGTCACCGGGGAGCTGTTTTTT.

In this sample, this clone turned up once. This rearrangement joins TRBV10-3 to TRBJ1-3; D not resolved. CDR1 is ENHRY and CDR2 is SYGVKD in the germline V gene. The V end lost 6 bases, the J end lost 1 base, and 13 bases lay between the germline ends. The CDR3 covers 15 residues. The CDR3 here is CAISPNGESGNTIYF. The CDR3 DNA follows: TGTGCCATCAGCCCCAACGGGGAATCTGGAAACACCATATATTTT.

The chain combines TRBV2 with TRBJ2-3, with 9 positions matching TRBD2. Germline loops: CDR1 SNHLY, CDR2 FYNNEI. This CDR3 comprises 17 residues. J lost 2 bases, V lost 3 bases, and 9 bases had no gene match. The CDR3 coding sequence is TGTGCCAGCAGTGATGAGGCGGGAGGGCGGATCACAGATACGCAGTATTTT. Protein: CASSDEAGGRITDTQYF. Full variable domain (remainder filled in from reference TRBV2 and TRBJ2-3): EPEVTQTPSHQVTQMGQEVILRCVPISNHLYFYWYRQILGQKVEFLVSFYNNEISEKSEIFDDQFSVERPDGSNFTLKIRSTKLEDSAMYFCASSDEAGGRITDTQYFGPGTRLTVL.

In its sample, this clone was seen a few times. The chain uses TRBV19 and TRBJ2-1; D is undetermined. V shed 7 bases and J shed 0 bases, with 7 bases lying between them. Germline CDR1 is LNHDA and CDR2 is SQIVND (reference sequence). The CDR3 runs to 13 residues. The DNA of the CDR3 is TGTGCCAGTACCCCGGGCTCCTACAATGAGCAGTTCTTC. Translation: CASTPGSYNEQFF.

This clone was picked up a small number of times. Written as DNA, the CDR3 is TGTGCCACCAGGGCGGAGGGGAAAGAGACCCAGTACTTC. Encoded protein: CATRAEGKETQYF. The chain has TRBV7-9 and TRBJ2-5, with D perhaps TRBD2 (6 bases). Looked up from germline, CDR1 is SEHNR and CDR2 is FQNEAQ (reference sequence). There are 13 residues in the CDR3. Trimming stripped 10 bases from V and 3 bases from J, with 15 bases between. Filled out from reference TRBV7-9 and TRBJ2-5, the complete variable domain reads DTGVSQNPRHKITKRGQNVTFRCDPISEHNRLYWYRQTLGQGPEFLTYFQNEAQLEKSRLLSDRFSAERPKGSFSTLEIQRTEQGDSAMYLCATRAEGKETQYFGPGTRLLVL.

A single count supports this clone. This chain uses TRBV2 with TRBJ1-1, with unresolved D. The CDR3 sequence is 15 residues long. The germline V gene has CDR1 SNHLY and CDR2 FYNNEI. V lost 1 base and J lost 1, with 10 bases in between. CDR3 protein: CASSEVFGWNTEAFF. For the CDR3, the DNA is TGTGCCAGCAGTGAAGTCTTCGGATGGAACACTGAAGCTTTCTTT.

Comment on this clone: Other DNA sequences in the sample encode the same CDR3. J is TRBJ1-1 and V is TRBV27; D ambiguous. Trimming pared 4 bases from V and 1 base from J, leaving 10 bases between. The CDR3 totals 14 residues. Germline CDR1 and CDR2: MNHEY and SMNVEV (reference sequence). CDR3 DNA sequence: TGTGCCAGCAGTTGGGGTGGCGCGAACACTGAAGCTTTCTTT. Translated: CASSWGGANTEAFF.

The chain combines TRBV19 with TRBJ1-5; D not certain. This CDR3 has 14 amino acids. The germline CDR1 and CDR2 sequences are LNHDA and SQIVND (reference sequence). The V end was cut by 3 bases, the J end by 4 bases, with 10 bases between. The CDR3 DNA reads TGTGCCAGTAGTATTCAGTTGATTAATCAGCCCCAGCATTTT. This encodes CASSIQLINQPQHF.

The chain joins TRBV6-5 to TRBJ1-2; D is unresolved. The V gene lost 5 bases and the J gene lost 6 bases, with 13 bases spanning the gap. This CDR3 is built from 13 residues. Germline V lookup: CDR1 MNHEY, CDR2 SVGAGI. CDR3 nucleotides: TGTGCCAGCAGTCCGGACGGACGGGATGGCTACACCTTC. This codes for CASSPDGRDGYTF.

The chain combines TRBV5-1 with TRBJ1-3, with D possibly TRBD1 on 6 matching bases. Trimming took off 6 bases at V and 0 bases at J, with 16 bases between the two ends. This CDR3 comprises 16 residues. CDR1 is SGHRS and CDR2 is YFSETQ in the germline V gene. This CDR3 reads CASTPGARDSGNTIYF. DNA of the CDR3: TGCGCCAGCACCCCGGGGGCCAGGGACTCTGGAAACACCATATATTTT.

This chain uses TRBV6-5 with TRBJ1-2, with D unclear. The germline gives CDR1 MNHEY, CDR2 SVGAGI. The CDR3 covers 11 residues. Trimming took 10 bases from V and 3 from J, leaving 9 bases between them. CDR3 DNA: TGTGCCACAAGGGAGGACTATGGCTACACCTTC. It codes for CATREDYGYTF.